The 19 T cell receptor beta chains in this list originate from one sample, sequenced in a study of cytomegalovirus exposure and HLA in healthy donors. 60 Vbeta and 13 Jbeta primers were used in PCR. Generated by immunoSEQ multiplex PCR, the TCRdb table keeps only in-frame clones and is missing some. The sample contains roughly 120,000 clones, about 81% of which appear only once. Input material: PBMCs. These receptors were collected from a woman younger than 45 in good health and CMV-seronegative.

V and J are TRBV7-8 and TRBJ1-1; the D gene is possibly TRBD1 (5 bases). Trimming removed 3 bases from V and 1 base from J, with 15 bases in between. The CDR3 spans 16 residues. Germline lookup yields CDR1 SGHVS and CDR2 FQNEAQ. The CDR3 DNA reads TGTGCCAGCAGCTTTAGCGGGTGGGGGGGGAACACTGAAGCTTTCTTT. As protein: CASSFSGWGGNTEAFF.

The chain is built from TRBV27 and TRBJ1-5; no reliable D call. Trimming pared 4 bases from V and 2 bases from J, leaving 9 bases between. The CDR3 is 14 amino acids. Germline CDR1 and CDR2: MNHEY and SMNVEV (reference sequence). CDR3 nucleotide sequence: TGTGCCAGCAGTTCAGGATTCGGCAATCAGCCCCAGCATTTT. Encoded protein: CASSSGFGNQPQHF.

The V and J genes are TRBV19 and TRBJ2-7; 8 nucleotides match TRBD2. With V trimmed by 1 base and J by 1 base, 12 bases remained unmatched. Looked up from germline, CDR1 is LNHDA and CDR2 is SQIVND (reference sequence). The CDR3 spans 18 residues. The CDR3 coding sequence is TGTGCCAGTAGTATAGGAGGCCAGCGGGGGATCCGGTCCTACGAGCAGTACTTC. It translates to CASSIGGQRGIRSYEQYF.

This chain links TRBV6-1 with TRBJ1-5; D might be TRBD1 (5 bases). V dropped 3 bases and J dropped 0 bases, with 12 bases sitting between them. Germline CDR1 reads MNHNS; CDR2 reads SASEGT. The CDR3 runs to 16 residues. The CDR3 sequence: CASSDQGWGSNQPQHF. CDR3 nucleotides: TGTGCCAGCAGTGATCAGGGATGGGGTAGCAATCAGCCCCAGCATTTT.

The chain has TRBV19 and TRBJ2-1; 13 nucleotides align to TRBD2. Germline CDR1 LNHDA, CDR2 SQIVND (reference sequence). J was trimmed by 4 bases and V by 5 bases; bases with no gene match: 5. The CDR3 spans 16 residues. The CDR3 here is CASSPQLAGGYNEQFF. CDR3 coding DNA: TGTGCCAGTAGTCCCCAACTAGCGGGAGGGTACAATGAGCAGTTCTTC.

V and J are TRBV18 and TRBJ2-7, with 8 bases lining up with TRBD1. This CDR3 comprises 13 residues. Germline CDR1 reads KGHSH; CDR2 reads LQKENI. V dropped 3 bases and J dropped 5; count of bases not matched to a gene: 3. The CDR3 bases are TGTGCCAGCTCACCCCTGGACAGGGACGAGCAGTACTTC. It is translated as CASSPLDRDEQYF.

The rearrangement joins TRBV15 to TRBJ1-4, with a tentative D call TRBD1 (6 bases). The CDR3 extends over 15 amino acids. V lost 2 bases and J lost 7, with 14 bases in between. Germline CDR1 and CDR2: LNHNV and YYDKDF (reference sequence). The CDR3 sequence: CATSRPPGGGEKLFF. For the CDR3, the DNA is TGTGCCACCAGCAGACCCCCGGGGGGCGGTGAAAAACTGTTTTTT. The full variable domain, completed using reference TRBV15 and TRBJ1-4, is DAMVIQNPRYQVTQFGKPVTLSCSQTLNHNVMYWYQQKSSQAPKLLFHYYDKDFNNEADTPDNFQSRRPNTSFCFLDIRSPGLGDTAMYLCATSRPPGGGEKLFFGSGTQLSVL.

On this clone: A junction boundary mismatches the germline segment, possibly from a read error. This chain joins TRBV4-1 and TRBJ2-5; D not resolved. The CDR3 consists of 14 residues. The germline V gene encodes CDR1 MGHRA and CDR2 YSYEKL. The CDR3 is CASSQFLSQEAQYF. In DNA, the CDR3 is TGCGCCAGCAGCCAGTTTTTGAGCCAAGAGGCCCAGTACTTC.

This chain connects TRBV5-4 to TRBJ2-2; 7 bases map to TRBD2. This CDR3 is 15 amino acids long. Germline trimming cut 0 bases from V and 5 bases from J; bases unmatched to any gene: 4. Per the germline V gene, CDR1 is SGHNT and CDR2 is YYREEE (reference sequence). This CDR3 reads CASSLAWGGTGELFF. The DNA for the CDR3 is TGTGCCAGCAGCTTGGCCTGGGGGGGGACCGGGGAGCTGTTTTTT.

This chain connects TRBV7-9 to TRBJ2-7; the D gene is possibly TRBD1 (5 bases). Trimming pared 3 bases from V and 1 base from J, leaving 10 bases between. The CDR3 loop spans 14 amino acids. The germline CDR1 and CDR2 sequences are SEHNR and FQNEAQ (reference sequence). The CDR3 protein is CASSFGQPSYEQYF. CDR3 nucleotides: TGTGCCAGCAGCTTCGGACAACCGTCCTACGAGCAGTACTTC. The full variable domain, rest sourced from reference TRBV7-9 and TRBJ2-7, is DTGVSQNPRHKITKRGQNVTFRCDPISEHNRLYWYRQTLGQGPEFLTYFQNEAQLEKSRLLSDRFSAERPKGSFSTLEIQRTEQGDSAMYLCASSFGQPSYEQYFGPGTRLTVT.

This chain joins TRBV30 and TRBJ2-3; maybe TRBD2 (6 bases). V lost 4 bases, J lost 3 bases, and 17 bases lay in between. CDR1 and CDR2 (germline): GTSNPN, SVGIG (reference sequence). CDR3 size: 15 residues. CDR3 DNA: TGTGCCTGGACCCCCGGGACCGCGGGGACAGATACGCAGTATTTT. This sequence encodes CAWTPGTAGTDTQYF.

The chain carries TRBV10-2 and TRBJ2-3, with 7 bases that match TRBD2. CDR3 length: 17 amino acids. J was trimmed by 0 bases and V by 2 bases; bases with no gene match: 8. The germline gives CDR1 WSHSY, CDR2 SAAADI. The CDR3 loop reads CASSEVRDSGSTDTQYF. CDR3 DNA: TGCGCCAGCAGTGAGGTTCGGGATAGCGGGAGCACAGATACGCAGTATTTT.

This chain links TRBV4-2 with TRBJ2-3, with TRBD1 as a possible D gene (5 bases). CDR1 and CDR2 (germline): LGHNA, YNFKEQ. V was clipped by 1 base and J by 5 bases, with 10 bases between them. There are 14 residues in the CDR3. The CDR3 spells CASSQVQQVDTQYF. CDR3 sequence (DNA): TGTGCCAGCAGCCAAGTCCAACAGGTAGATACGCAGTATTTT.

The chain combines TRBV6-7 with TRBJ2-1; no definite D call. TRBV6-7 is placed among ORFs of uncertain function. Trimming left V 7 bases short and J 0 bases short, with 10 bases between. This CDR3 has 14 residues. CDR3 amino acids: CASTPGSSYNEQFF. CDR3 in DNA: TGTGCCAGCACCCCTGGTAGCTCCTACAATGAGCAGTTCTTC.

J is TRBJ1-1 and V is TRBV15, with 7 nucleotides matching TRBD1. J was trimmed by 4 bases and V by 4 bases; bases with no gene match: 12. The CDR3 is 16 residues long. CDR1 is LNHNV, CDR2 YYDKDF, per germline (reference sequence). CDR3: CATSTRGGGWGTEAFF. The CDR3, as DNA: TGTGCCACCAGCACTCGCGGAGGGGGCTGGGGCACTGAAGCTTTCTTT.

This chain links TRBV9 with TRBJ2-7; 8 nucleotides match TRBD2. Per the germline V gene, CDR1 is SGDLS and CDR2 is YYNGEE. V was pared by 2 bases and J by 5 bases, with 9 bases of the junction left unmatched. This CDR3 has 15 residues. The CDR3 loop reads CASSVSAGGRHEQYF. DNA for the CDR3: TGTGCCAGCAGCGTTTCGGCGGGAGGTCGACACGAGCAGTACTTC.

The CDR3 here is CASSLGVGVTYEQYF. CDR3 in DNA: TGCGCCAGCAGCTTGGGAGTAGGGGTGACCTACGAGCAGTACTTC. The genes are TRBV5-1 and TRBJ2-7; D is perhaps TRBD1 (5 bases). This CDR3 has 15 residues. V shed 0 bases and J shed 2 bases, with 12 bases lying between them. The V gene's germline CDR1 is SGHRS and CDR2 YFSETQ.

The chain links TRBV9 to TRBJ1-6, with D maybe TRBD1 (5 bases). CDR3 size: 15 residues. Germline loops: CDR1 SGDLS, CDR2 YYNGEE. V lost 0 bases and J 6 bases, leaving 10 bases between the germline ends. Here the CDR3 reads CASSVDTGRNSPLHF. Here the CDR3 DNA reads TGTGCCAGCAGCGTAGATACAGGCCGTAATTCACCCCTCCACTTT. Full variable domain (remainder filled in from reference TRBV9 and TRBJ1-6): DSGVTQTPKHLITATGQRVTLRCSPRSGDLSVYWYQQSLDQGLQFLIQYYNGEERAKGNILERFSAQQFPDLHSELNLSSLELGDSALYFCASSVDTGRNSPLHFGNGTRLTVT.

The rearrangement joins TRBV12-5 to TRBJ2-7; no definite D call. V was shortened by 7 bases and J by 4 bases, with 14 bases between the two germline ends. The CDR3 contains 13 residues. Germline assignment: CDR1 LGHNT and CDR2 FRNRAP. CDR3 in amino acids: CASAVSLPYEQYF. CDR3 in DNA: TGTGCTAGTGCCGTTTCCCTCCCTTACGAGCAGTACTTC.